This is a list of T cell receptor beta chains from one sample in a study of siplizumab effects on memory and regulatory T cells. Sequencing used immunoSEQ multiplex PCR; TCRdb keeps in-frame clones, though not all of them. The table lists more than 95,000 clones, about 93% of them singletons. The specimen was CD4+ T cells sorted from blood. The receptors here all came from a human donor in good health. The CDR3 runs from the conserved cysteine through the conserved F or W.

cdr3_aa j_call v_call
CASSLLGGTEAFF TRBJ1-1 TRBV18
CASSERMGRYSNQPQHF TRBJ1-5 TRBV6-1
CASSLARGGSYEQYF TRBJ2-7 TRBV11-2
CASSLNSGGPLHF TRBJ1-6 TRBV27
CASSDLRTESNQPQHF TRBJ1-5 TRBV2
CASSIGGHYSGNTIYF TRBJ1-3 TRBV21-1
CASRILAGGIGELFF TRBJ2-2 TRBV2
CASSVENGGRFTDTQYF TRBJ2-3 TRBV9
CASSAGGTAPYEQYF TRBJ2-7 TRBV5-4
CASSPKLAGVSEQYF TRBJ2-7 TRBV5-1
CAIGIPNTGELFF TRBJ2-2 TRBV21-1
CASSLTGQGGTEAFF TRBJ1-1 TRBV5-1
CASSSGLAGVNEQFF TRBJ2-1 TRBV7-8
CASTRDRVIGYGYTF TRBJ1-2 TRBV2
CASSVGRVFHTEAFF TRBJ1-1 TRBV19
CASNEHTTDTQYF TRBJ2-3 TRBV28
CASSVDMTSYNEQFF TRBJ2-1 TRBV5-1
CASSSGTGGSLPTEAFF TRBJ1-1 TRBV5-1
CSASYDRGAQYGYTF TRBJ1-2 TRBV29-1
CASSNRQSYNEQFF TRBJ2-1 TRBV5-1
CSVEESGKDGYTF TRBJ1-2 TRBV29-1
CASRRELMGYGYTF TRBJ1-2 TRBV2
CASAWAWGDVYEQYF TRBJ2-7 TRBV19
CASSLSPLAGGETQYF TRBJ2-5 TRBV5-1
CASSLGRDQPQHF TRBJ1-5 TRBV5-1
CASSLRVDTGELFF TRBJ2-2 TRBV5-4
CASSSWTSGRIRAGELFF TRBJ2-2 TRBV11-2
CASWTGTSGTNTGELFF TRBJ2-2 TRBV27
CARSLEGGGETQYF TRBJ2-5 TRBV7-5
CASSWQGVNTEAFF TRBJ1-1 TRBV5-1
CASSLTANEQYF TRBJ2-7 TRBV6-6
CASSLLSGSNQPQHF TRBJ1-5 TRBV5-8
CSAVRTHGYTF TRBJ1-2 TRBV20-1
CASSLIIRANTEAFF TRBJ1-1 TRBV7-2
CASSDGGGRADTQYF TRBJ2-3 TRBV9
CASGLAGANEQYF TRBJ2-7 TRBV5-1
CAWITTGVTEQFF TRBJ2-1 TRBV30
CASSLGTGVAEQYF TRBJ2-7 TRBV11-1
CSAQGGNEQYF TRBJ2-7 TRBV29-1
CASSPRDRGSAKNIQYF TRBJ2-4 TRBV19
CASSTSDRYTF TRBJ1-2 TRBV11-2
CASSWGLAGSTDTQYF TRBJ2-3 TRBV5-4
CASSPRPSSNTGELFF TRBJ2-2 TRBV18
CASSIEENTEAFF TRBJ1-1 TRBV19
CASSESGRGNEKLFF TRBJ1-4 TRBV25-1
CASRKEDRSNQPQHF TRBJ1-5 TRBV6-5
CASRNRDMNTEAFF TRBJ1-1 TRBV6-1
CASSSDQGEKLFF TRBJ1-4 TRBV7-2
CASSLQTGGRDGYTF TRBJ1-2 TRBV19
CASRPLDGGNTEAFF TRBJ1-1 TRBV6-1
CASSFRVFSPLHF TRBJ1-6 TRBV27
CSVERGSTYEQYF TRBJ2-7 TRBV29-1
CASSQDVPGAGSEAFF TRBJ1-1 TRBV14